This entry concerns a single T cell receptor beta chain. With 4 bases removed from V and 2 bases from J, the gap between germline ends came to 8 bases. CDR1 is SQVTM and CDR2 is ANQGSEA in the germline V gene. The CDR3 extends over 12 amino acids. The data stem from a study of cytomegalovirus exposure and HLA in healthy donors. Across the whole study: The approximately 120 validation repertoires were produced on the same platform as the 670 or so repertoires of the first cohort. This was reported in a later analysis.

Libraries were prepared by immunoSEQ multiplex PCR; TCRdb keeps only in-frame clonotypes and omits some of them. The sample lists about 190,000 clones; approximately 88% were seen once. Sample: PBMCs. The sequence came from a man between 18 and 35 years old in good health and CMV-seropositive. V and J are TRBV29-1 and TRBJ2-5; D may be TRBD2 (5 bases). CDR3: CSVGRSQETQYF. In nucleotides, the CDR3 is TGCAGCGTTGGGAGGAGTCAAGAGACCCAGTACTTC.